This TCR beta chain came from a study of T-cell memory formation after mild COVID-19. TCRdb re-called the 5' RACE reads with MiXCR, one entry per CDR3 protein. The sample records about 200,000 distinct CDR3 sequences, over 9% being singletons. Material for sequencing was PBMCs or a T cell subset sorted from them (not recorded which). This clonotype originated in a man between 18 and 35 years old who had mild COVID-19 (a few samples of this study predate the infection). Cell type and time point are not known.

CDR3 in DNA: TGCGCCAGCAGCCCCACGGATAACTATGGCTACACCTTC. Translation: CASSPTDNYGYTF. The chain recombines TRBV5-1 with TRBJ1-2; D remains unclear. The CDR3 consists of 13 residues. V lost 4 bases, J lost 1 base, and 8 bases lay in between. Germline CDR1 and CDR2: SGHRS and YFSETQ. Together with reference TRBV5-1 and TRBJ1-2, the CDR3 gives the full variable domain: KAGVTQTPRYLIKTRGQQVTLSCSPISGHRSVSWYQQTPGQGLQFLFEYFSETQRNKGNFPGRFSGRQFSNSRSEMNVSTLELGDSALYLCASSPTDNYGYTFGSGTRLTVV.